The 24 T cell receptor beta chains in this list originate from one sample, sequenced in a study of CD8 T cells in Susac syndrome. An amount of RNA that ranged from roughly 0.45 to 1 ug was reverse transcribed with random hexamers. TCRdb re-analysed the immunoSEQ multiplex PCR reads in MiXCR, keeping a single row per CDR3 protein. The repertoire includes roughly 130,000 distinct CDR3 sequences, around 94% of them detected once, and around 0.12% sits in the top ten. Material for sequencing was CD4+ T cells from PBMCs. All receptors come from a human donor with multiple sclerosis.

A single count supports this clonotype. This rearrangement joins TRBV20-1 to TRBJ1-5, with 10 bases fitting TRBD1. Germline V gene data show CDR1 as DFQATT and CDR2 as SNEGSKA (reference sequence). This CDR3 contains 14 residues. With V trimmed by 5 bases and J by 4 bases, 5 bases remained unmatched. CDR3 in amino acids: CSALEDRGNQPQHF. The DNA for the CDR3 is TGCAGTGCTCTTGAGGACAGGGGGAATCAGCCCCAGCATTTT.

The V and J genes are TRBV28 and TRBJ1-2; possible D gene TRBD1, 5 bases. The V end lost 6 bases, the J end lost 2 bases, and 13 bases lay between the germline ends. This CDR3 is built from 14 residues. Germline CDR1 and CDR2: MDHEN and SYDVKM. The CDR3 sequence is CASSQGVTNYGYTF. The CDR3 DNA is TGTGCCAGCAGCCAAGGGGTAACGAACTATGGCTACACCTTC.

The chain is built from TRBV5-1 and TRBJ2-1, with a possible D match to TRBD2 (6 bases). Germline V gene lookup returns CDR1 SGHRS and CDR2 YFSETQ. The CDR3 is 13 residues long. V was pared by 0 bases and J by 16 bases, with 17 bases between. The CDR3 reads CASSLELLTSLFF. CDR3 coding DNA: TGCGCCAGCAGCTTGGAGCTATTGACTAGTCTCTTCTTC.

This sequence joins TRBV7-9 and TRBJ2-7, with D possibly matching TRBD1 (6 bases). Trimming removed 3 bases at V and 4 bases at J, with 13 bases between. The CDR3 runs to 14 residues. CDR1 SEHNR and CDR2 FQNEAQ come from the germline V gene (reference sequence). The CDR3 is CASSFRQAPYEQYF. The DNA of the CDR3 is TGTGCCAGCAGCTTTCGACAGGCGCCGTACGAGCAGTACTTC. The whole variable domain, filled in from reference TRBV7-9 and TRBJ2-7, reads DTGVSQNPRHKITKRGQNVTFRCDPISEHNRLYWYRQTLGQGPEFLTYFQNEAQLEKSRLLSDRFSAERPKGSFSTLEIQRTEQGDSAMYLCASSFRQAPYEQYFGPGTRLTVT.

The V gene is TRBV5-4, the J gene TRBJ1-3, with D possibly being TRBD1 (6 bases). This CDR3 region has 16 residues. The germline V gene has CDR1 SGHNT and CDR2 YYREEE (reference sequence). V gave up 0 bases and J gave up 2 bases, with 12 bases separating them. The CDR3 region has the DNA TGTGCCAGCAGCTTGGGAATTCCAGGGGCTGGAAACACCATATATTTT. The encoded protein is CASSLGIPGAGNTIYF. Combining the CDR3 with reference TRBV5-4 and TRBJ1-3 gives the whole variable domain ETGVTQSPTHLIKTRGQQVTLRCSSQSGHNTVSWYQQALGQGPQFIFQYYREEENGRGNFPPRFSGLQFPNYSSELNVNALELDDSALYLCASSLGIPGAGNTIYFGEGSWLTVV.

This chain joins TRBV11-2 and TRBJ2-7; no firm D call. V shed 1 base and J shed 2 bases, with 9 bases lying between them. This CDR3 has 14 residues. The germline CDR1 and CDR2 sequences are SGHAT and FQNNGV. The DNA for the CDR3 is TGTGCCAGCAGCTTAGGCCACAGAGCCTACGAGCAGTACTTC. Translating gives CASSLGHRAYEQYF.

This chain joins TRBV5-1 and TRBJ2-6; weak D call: TRBD2 (6 bases). Germline V gives CDR1 SGHRS, CDR2 YFSETQ. With 0 bases removed from V and 2 bases from J, the gap between germline ends came to 21 bases. This CDR3 has 20 amino acids. The CDR3 loop is CASSLAPLRGTTPGANVLTF. In DNA form, the CDR3 reads TGCGCCAGCAGCTTGGCCCCCCTACGGGGGACGACGCCTGGGGCCAACGTCCTGACTTTC.

The gene calls are TRBV29-1 and TRBJ2-2; 7 bases map to TRBD1. The CDR3 sequence is 14 residues long. CDR1 is SQVTM and CDR2 is ANQGSEA in the germline V gene. Trimming removed 6 bases from V and 1 base from J; junction bases left unmatched: 5. As DNA, the CDR3 is TGCAGCGTCCGACAGGGAAGGAACACCGGGGAGCTGTTTTTT. Its protein product is CSVRQGRNTGELFF.

The chain recombines TRBV24-1 with TRBJ1-2; no reliable D call. Germline V gene lookup returns CDR1 KGHDR and CDR2 SFDVKD. The germline V and J ends were trimmed by 4 bases and 1 base, with 6 bases remaining between them. CDR3 length equals 13 residues. CDR3 DNA sequence: TGTGCCACCAGTGACGGAGATAACTATGGCTACACCTTC. Its translation is CATSDGDNYGYTF.

V usage is TRBV12-3 or TRBV12-4 and J usage is TRBJ2-7; D unclear. There are 15 residues in the CDR3. Trimming cost V 4 bases and J 0 bases, with 13 bases left between them. Written as DNA, the CDR3 is TGTGCCAGCAGTTCCCCCTCAGCTCCCTCCTACGAGCAGTACTTC. Encoded protein: CASSSPSAPSYEQYF.

This chain joins TRBV6-5 and TRBJ2-1; 15 bases line up with TRBD2. CDR1 is MNHEY, CDR2 SVGAGI, per germline. V trimming: 3 bases; J trimming: 8 bases; junction bases outside the gene matches: 8. The CDR3 runs to 17 residues. The CDR3, as DNA: TGTGCCAGCAGTTATTCCCGGACTAGCGGGGGGGTGCATGAGCAGTTCTTC. Its protein product is CASSYSRTSGGVHEQFF.

The CDR3 nucleotides are TGTGCCAGCAGCCAGGACGGGACGCGGGAGACCCAGTACTTC. Its protein product is CASSQDGTRETQYF. The chain recombines TRBV3-1 with TRBJ2-5; D tentatively fits TRBD1 or TRBD2 (5 bases each). The V end was cut by 3 bases, the J end by 5 bases, with 13 bases between. From germline, CDR1 is LGHDT and CDR2 YNNKEL (reference sequence). This CDR3 is 14 amino acids long.

This clonotype was observed a single time. The chain uses TRBV4-3 and TRBJ1-2; the D gene is possibly TRBD1 (5 bases). Trimming shortened V by 5 bases and J by 8 bases, and 15 bases separated the two germline ends. Germline V gene lookup returns CDR1 LGHNA and CDR2 YSLEER. The CDR3 consists of 13 residues. CDR3 sequence reads: CASSTDRGEGYTF. CDR3 DNA: TGCGCCAGCAGCACCGACAGAGGCGAAGGCTACACCTTC.

This sequence joins TRBV2 and TRBJ2-1; 10 positions agree with TRBD2. Trimming cost V 5 bases and J 0 bases; bases outside gene matches: 13. The germline gives CDR1 SNHLY, CDR2 FYNNEI. There are 19 residues in the CDR3. The CDR3 protein is CASSSPPGSGGDSYNEQFF. The CDR3 bases are TGTGCCAGCAGTTCCCCTCCTGGGAGCGGGGGGGACTCCTACAATGAGCAGTTCTTC.

The J gene is TRBJ1-6, the V gene TRBV5-8, with 9 bases that match TRBD1. This CDR3 region has 15 residues. Per the germline V gene, CDR1 is SGHTS and CDR2 is YDEGEE. J lost 9 bases, V lost 0 bases, and 4 bases had no gene match. CDR3 nucleotide sequence: TGTGCCAGCAGCTTGGGTGGACAGGGGAGTTCACCCCTCCACTTT. It encodes CASSLGGQGSSPLHF.

The rearrangement uses TRBV30 and TRBJ2-1; D is undetermined. The CDR3 loop spans 12 amino acids. The germline V gene has CDR1 GTSNPN and CDR2 SVGIG (reference sequence). Trimming pared 2 bases from V and 3 bases from J, leaving 5 bases between. The CDR3 loop reads CAWSHIYNEQFF. In nucleotides, the CDR3 is TGTGCCTGGAGTCACATCTACAATGAGCAGTTCTTC.

The chain has TRBV5-1 and TRBJ1-2; D might be TRBD1 (5 bases). Trimming removed 3 bases at V and 4 bases at J, with 19 bases between. The germline V gene encodes CDR1 SGHRS and CDR2 YFSETQ. The CDR3 consists of 16 residues. The CDR3 region is CASSWGRRERSYGYTF. CDR3 bases: TGCGCCAGCAGCTGGGGACGGAGGGAAAGGAGCTATGGCTACACCTTC.

This chain connects TRBV12-3 or TRBV12-4 to TRBJ1-5; 7 positions match TRBD1. Trimming took 5 bases from V and 5 from J; bases not matched to a gene: 6. The CDR3 covers 14 residues. Written as DNA, the CDR3 is TGTGCCAGCAGTCTGGGACAGCTGGATCAGCCCCAGCATTTT. Its protein product is CASSLGQLDQPQHF.

V and J are TRBV19 and TRBJ2-1; 9 nucleotides match TRBD2. The CDR3 runs to 17 residues. Looked up from germline, CDR1 is LNHDA and CDR2 is SQIVND (reference sequence). V lost 5 bases and J lost 4; bases outside the gene matches: 12. As DNA, the CDR3 is TGTGCCAGTAGTCCTTCTTTGGTAGCGGGAGTTTACAATGAGCAGTTCTTC. Translated, it gives CASSPSLVAGVYNEQFF.

Written as DNA, the CDR3 is TGTGCTAGTGGTCCGCATGTCGGAGAGCAGTACTTC. Translation: CASGPHVGEQYF. The rearrangement uses TRBV12-5 and TRBJ2-7, with D unclear. This CDR3 spans 12 amino acids. The ends were cut back, 5 bases at V and 7 bases at J, with 12 bases in the middle. Germline V gives CDR1 LGHNT, CDR2 FRNRAP. Supplemented by reference TRBV12-5 and TRBJ2-7, the full variable domain reads DARVTQTPRHKVTEMGQEVTMRCQPILGHNTVFWYRQTMMQGLELLAYFRNRAPLDDSGMPKDRFSAEMPDATLATLKIQPSEPRDSAVYFCASGPHVGEQYFGPGTRLTVT.

A single count supports this clonotype. V gene TRBV28 combines with J gene TRBJ2-7, with unresolved D. V was shortened by 3 bases and J by 0 bases, with 12 bases between the two germline ends. The CDR3 is made up of 15 amino acids. From germline, CDR1 is MDHEN and CDR2 SYDVKM. CDR3 DNA sequence: TGTGCCAGCAGTTTGAGTCGCCTCAGCTCCTACGAGCAGTACTTC. The encoded protein is CASSLSRLSSYEQYF.

The chain uses TRBV15 and TRBJ2-5; 7 nucleotides line up with TRBD2. The CDR3 is 15 residues long. Germline V CDR1 and CDR2: LNHNV, YYDKDF (reference sequence). With 5 bases clipped from V and 1 base from J, the junction kept 7 bases outside the gene matches. CDR3 sequence reads: CATSPGGDVQETQYF. The CDR3 DNA follows: TGTGCCACCAGCCCTGGGGGGGACGTCCAAGAGACCCAGTACTTC.

V and J are TRBV27 and TRBJ2-3; 9 bases fit TRBD1. Germline assignment: CDR1 MNHEY and CDR2 SMNVEV (reference sequence). This CDR3 spans 15 amino acids. Unmatched junction bases numbered 6, after V lost 6 bases and J lost 2 bases. CDR3 in amino acids: CASRRDRVYTDTQYF. CDR3 in DNA: TGTGCCAGCAGGAGGGACAGGGTCTACACAGATACGCAGTATTTT.

The V call is TRBV7-2, the J call TRBJ2-2, with 7 bases lining up with TRBD2. Trimming at V came to 1 base and at J to 8 bases, leaving 4 bases not matched to a gene. CDR1 is SGHTA, CDR2 FQGNSA, per germline. CDR3 size: 14 residues. The CDR3 region has the DNA TGTGCCAGCAGCTTAGTGCGGGGGAGGGGGGAGCTGTTTTTT. This encodes CASSLVRGRGELFF.